The rows below give T cell receptor beta chains drawn from one sample of a study of blood T cell repertoires in COVID-19. The table came from immunoSEQ multiplex PCR; TCRdb's copy has only in-frame clones and leaves some out. The sample lists about 40,000 clones, about 85% occurring once. The material sequenced was peripheral blood. Receptor source: a human donor in a cohort sampled during active COVID-19. CDR3s include the opening cysteine and the closing phenylalanine or tryptophan. The D gene is left open where the match is weak. Not every row has a clone size; where given, it reads once, few, many or a size class.

clone_size: -; v_call: TRBV10-2; d_call: TRBD2; j_call: TRBJ2-7; cdr3_nt: TGCGCCAGCAGTGAGATAGCGGGGGGCCAGCTCGAGCAGTACTTC; cdr3_aa: CASSEIAGGQLEQYF
clone_size: -; v_call: TRBV19; d_call: -; j_call: TRBJ2-4; cdr3_nt: TGTGCCAGTAGTAGAACCCAGGGTGGGGACATTCAGTACTTC; cdr3_aa: CASSRTQGGDIQYF
clone_size: -; v_call: TRBV6-2/TRBV6-3; d_call: TRBD1; j_call: TRBJ1-5; cdr3_nt: TGTGCCAGCAGTTACAGGGCAGGGGGCCCGCAGCCCCAGCATTTT; cdr3_aa: CASSYRAGGPQPQHF
clone_size: -; v_call: TRBV12-5; d_call: TRBD1; j_call: TRBJ1-1; cdr3_nt: TGTGCTAGTGGTTTGGTACCCCAGGGGGGACGGCGGAACACTGAAGCTTTCTTT; cdr3_aa: CASGLVPQGGRRNTEAFF
clone_size: -; v_call: TRBV12-5; d_call: -; j_call: TRBJ2-7; cdr3_nt: TGTGCTAGTGGTTCGAGGTCCTACGAGCAGTACTTC; cdr3_aa: CASGSRSYEQYF
clone_size: many; v_call: TRBV3-1/TRBV3-2; d_call: -; j_call: TRBJ1-5; cdr3_nt: TGTGCCAGCAGCCAAGATGGGCGTCAGCCCCAGCATTTT; cdr3_aa: CASSQDGRQPQHF
clone_size: -; v_call: TRBV5-6; d_call: -; j_call: TRBJ2-3; cdr3_nt: TGTGCCAGCAGCCGCGTCTGGACAGACACAGATACGCAGTATTTT; cdr3_aa: CASSRVWTDTDTQYF
clone_size: -; v_call: TRBV19; d_call: TRBD1; j_call: TRBJ1-5; cdr3_nt: TGTGCCAGTAGTATGGGGCAGGGGGCCAATCAGCCCCAGCATTTT; cdr3_aa: CASSMGQGANQPQHF
clone_size: -; v_call: TRBV5-1; d_call: -; j_call: TRBJ1-2; cdr3_nt: TGCGCCAGCAGCTTGGTAGACAGCTCAACCTTC; cdr3_aa: CASSLVDSSTF
clone_size: -; v_call: TRBV6-5; d_call: TRBD1; j_call: TRBJ2-3; cdr3_nt: TGTGCCAGCAGAGTACAGGGGGCTGAGACAGATACGCAGTATTTT; cdr3_aa: CASRVQGAETDTQYF
clone_size: -; v_call: TRBV27; d_call: TRBD1; j_call: TRBJ2-7; cdr3_nt: TGTGCCAGCAGGGGGACAGACTACGAGCAGTACTTC; cdr3_aa: CASRGTDYEQYF
clone_size: -; v_call: TRBV3-1/TRBV3-2; d_call: TRBD1; j_call: TRBJ1-2; cdr3_nt: TGTGCCAGCAGCCCCAGGACAGGGGGGTTATCGGCCTATGGCTACACCTTC; cdr3_aa: CASSPRTGGLSAYGYTF
clone_size: -; v_call: TRBV14; d_call: -; j_call: TRBJ1-6; cdr3_nt: TGTGCCAGCAGCCAGGGGGGGGCGACCGCACCCCTCCACTTT; cdr3_aa: CASSQGGATAPLHF